The 15 T cell receptor beta chains reported below all come from one sample, sequenced in a study of blood T cell repertoires in COVID-19. TCRdb's table, derived via immunoSEQ multiplex PCR, lists solely in-frame clones and lacks some. This sample yields approximately 170,000 clones, of which around 82% are seen a single time; 0.95% to 1.5% belongs to the top ten. Sequencing was carried out using peripheral blood. These receptors were obtained from a man aged 55 to 70 who had recovered from COVID-19.

The CDR3 loop reads CASTEQGRQAFF. CDR3 DNA: TGTGCCAGCACAGAACAGGGGCGGCAAGCTTTCTTT. The chain carries TRBV12-3 or TRBV12-4 and TRBJ1-1, with 7 positions matching TRBD1. CDR3 length: 12 residues. Unmatched junction bases numbered 8, after V lost 7 bases and J lost 9 bases.

The chain is built from TRBV5-4 and TRBJ1-1; D may be TRBD1 (6 bases). Germline V lookup: CDR1 SGHNT, CDR2 YYREEE (reference sequence). The CDR3 has 14 residues. V was trimmed by 4 bases and J by 2 bases, leaving 12 bases between them. The CDR3 DNA follows: TGTGCCAGCAGCCCTTTCAGGGGAAACACTGAAGCTTTCTTT. This gives the protein CASSPFRGNTEAFF. The whole variable domain, filled in from reference TRBV5-4 and TRBJ1-1, reads ETGVTQSPTHLIKTRGQQVTLRCSSQSGHNTVSWYQQALGQGPQFIFQYYREEENGRGNFPPRFSGLQFPNYSSELNVNALELDDSALYLCASSPFRGNTEAFFGQGTRLTVV.

V is TRBV3-1 (or the pseudogene TRBV3-2) and J is TRBJ2-3; 8 nucleotides line up with TRBD2. V dropped 5 bases and J dropped 0; count of bases not matched to a gene: 4. Germline CDR1 LGHDT, CDR2 YNNKEL (reference sequence). This CDR3 comprises 15 residues. CDR3 sequence: CASSYSGGSTDTQYF. CDR3 bases: TGTGCCAGCAGCTACAGCGGGGGTAGCACAGATACGCAGTATTTT.

The chain links TRBV7-2 to TRBJ1-1; D unclear. In germline, CDR1 is SGHTA, CDR2 FQGNSA. CDR3 length: 14 amino acids. Trimming stripped 5 bases from V and 4 bases from J, with 14 bases between. The CDR3 protein is CASSEQTGSTEAFF. CDR3 bases: TGTGCCAGCAGCGAACAGACGGGGAGCACTGAAGCTTTCTTT.

The chain couples TRBV6-5 to TRBJ2-7; no reliable D call. Per germline, CDR1 MNHEY and CDR2 SVGAGI. The CDR3 runs 15 residues. Trimming pared 6 bases from V and 1 base from J, leaving 16 bases between. The CDR3: CASSLSIARSYEQYF. DNA for the CDR3: TGTGCCAGCAGCTTATCGATTGCCAGATCCTACGAGCAGTACTTC.

This clone occurred a few times. V gene TRBV7-6 combines with J gene TRBJ1-5, with 7 bases matching TRBD1. CDR3 length equals 17 residues. Per germline, CDR1 SGHVS and CDR2 FNYEAQ. J was trimmed by 1 base and V by 5 bases; bases with no gene match: 11. CDR3 loop: CASSPGQGGRSNQPQHF. CDR3 nucleotide sequence: TGTGCCAGCAGCCCCGGGCAGGGGGGTCGAAGCAATCAGCCCCAGCATTTT.

The genes are TRBV5-1 and TRBJ2-1, with no clear D. Trimming took 0 bases from V and 0 from J, leaving 7 bases between them. Germline CDR1 and CDR2: SGHRS and YFSETQ. The CDR3 extends over 15 amino acids. This CDR3 is CASSLGQLSYNEQFF. In DNA, the CDR3 is TGCGCCAGCAGCTTGGGACAACTCTCCTACAATGAGCAGTTCTTC.

The chain couples TRBV9 to TRBJ2-1, with a weak D call TRBD1 (6 bases). Trimming removed 1 base from V and 2 bases from J, with 19 bases in between. This CDR3 has 18 amino acids. Germline V gene lookup returns CDR1 SGDLS and CDR2 YYNGEE. CDR3 bases: TGTGCCAGCAGCGTATACCCGCTGGGGGCCGAGGCCTACAATGAGCAGTTCTTC. It yields the protein CASSVYPLGAEAYNEQFF.

The chain has TRBV29-1 and TRBJ1-1; the match to TRBD1 covers 8 bases. There are 13 residues in the CDR3. With 5 bases clipped from V and 5 bases from J, the junction kept 7 bases outside the gene matches. Looked up from germline, CDR1 is SQVTM and CDR2 is ANQGSEA. The CDR3 DNA is TGCAGCGTTCTTGTAACAGGGGGAACTGAAGCTTTCTTT. Amino acid sequence: CSVLVTGGTEAFF.

The V call is TRBV18, the J call TRBJ1-5; no firm D call. The germline V gene encodes CDR1 KGHSH and CDR2 LQKENI. The ends were cut back, 1 base at V and 5 bases at J, with 6 bases in the middle. The CDR3 extends over 13 amino acids. The CDR3 sequence is CASSPQRDQPQHF. The CDR3, as DNA: TGTGCCAGCTCACCACAGAGAGATCAGCCCCAGCATTTT.

V usage is TRBV6-5 and J usage is TRBJ1-6; 7 bases agree with TRBD1. With V trimmed by 6 bases and J by 8 bases, 7 bases remained unmatched. CDR1 MNHEY and CDR2 SVGAGI come from the germline V gene. The CDR3 spans 14 residues. CDR3 residues: CASSPSGGDSPLHF. The CDR3 coding sequence is TGTGCCAGCAGCCCCTCAGGGGGTGATTCACCCCTCCACTTT.

This chain uses TRBV6-5 with TRBJ2-5; the match to TRBD2 covers 11 bases. Germline-derived CDR1 and CDR2 are MNHEY and SVGAGI. The ends lost 9 bases at V and 2 bases at J; junction bases unmatched: 2. The CDR3 totals 13 residues. CDR3 amino acids: CASGTSGQETQYF. CDR3 coding DNA: TGTGCCAGTGGGACTAGCGGACAAGAGACCCAGTACTTC.

The V call is TRBV27, the J call TRBJ2-3; D unresolved. V lost 0 bases, J lost 1 base, and 17 bases lay in between. Germline V gene lookup returns CDR1 MNHEY and CDR2 SMNVEV (reference sequence). This CDR3 spans 18 amino acids. CDR3 coding DNA: TGTGCCAGCAGTTTATCTTGGTCAGGTCAAACCGGCACAGATACGCAGTATTTT. It encodes CASSLSWSGQTGTDTQYF.

The chain employs TRBV27 and TRBJ2-1; 13 bases are a match to TRBD2. Germline V gene sequence: CDR1 MNHEY, CDR2 SMNVEV (reference sequence). Trimming removed 4 bases from V and 10 bases from J; junction bases left unmatched: 16. The CDR3 has 18 residues. The CDR3 region has the DNA TGTGCCAGCAGTTCTCCGGGACTAGCGGGGAGGCGATCCAAGGAGCAGTTCTTC. It is translated as CASSSPGLAGRRSKEQFF.

This chain connects TRBV9 to TRBJ1-5; D is unresolved. The CDR3 loop spans 13 amino acids. Per germline, CDR1 SGDLS and CDR2 YYNGEE. Trimming stripped 5 bases from V and 6 bases from J, with 12 bases between. The CDR3 reads CASSHRGGQPQHF. CDR3 nucleotides: TGTGCCAGCAGTCACCGGGGAGGTCAGCCCCAGCATTTT.